These 11 T cell receptor beta chains were all obtained from the same sample, sequenced in a study of CD8+CD57+ T cells in acquired aplastic anemia. Genomic DNA was employed as the template in profiling TCR beta VDJ and CDR3. TCRdb called the reads again in MiXCR, with one record for every CDR3 protein. The sample carries 200,000 to 250,000 distinct CDR3 sequences, 40% to 60% recorded once. Patients picked for sequencing had shown CD8+CD57+ cell expansion detected by flow cytometry. Sequences were obtained from sorted CD4+, CD8+, or CD8+CD57+ T cells (not recorded which) from PBMCs. These receptors all stem from a human donor with aplastic anemia.

This clonotype was seen ten or more times. V usage is TRBV10-3 and J usage is TRBJ2-1; 8 positions agree with TRBD2. This CDR3 has 15 residues. Germline V lookup: CDR1 ENHRY, CDR2 SYGVKD. J lost 5 bases, V lost 5 bases, and 8 bases had no gene match. CDR3 sequence (DNA): TGTGCCATCAGTAGACTAGCGACGGGAAACAATGAGCAGTTCTTC. Protein sequence: CAISRLATGNNEQFF.

In regard to this clonotype: A much larger clone is a single base away; this may be a read error. The chain employs TRBV29-1 and TRBJ2-2; possible D gene TRBD2, 6 bases. There are 11 residues in the CDR3. The germline V gene encodes CDR1 SQVTM and CDR2 ANQGSEA. In DNA form, the CDR3 reads TGCAGCGTAGAGGGAGGCGGGGAGCCGTTTTTT. It is translated as CSVEGGGEPFF.

The chain joins TRBV7-9 to TRBJ1-4, with 9 bases identical to TRBD1. With V trimmed by 6 bases and J by 8 bases, 10 bases remained unmatched. Germline CDR1 SEHNR, CDR2 FQNEAQ (reference sequence). The CDR3 contains 15 residues. In DNA form, the CDR3 reads TGTGCCAGCAGGGTAACACGGACAGGGGCCGAAAAACTGTTTTTT. Translation gives CASRVTRTGAEKLFF.

This clonotype has ten or more counts. The chain employs TRBV5-8 and TRBJ1-2; D gene uncertain. V gave up 0 bases and J gave up 0 bases, with 6 bases separating them. The germline gives CDR1 SGHTS, CDR2 YDEGEE. The CDR3 spans 14 residues. CDR3 coding DNA: TGTGCCAGCAGCTTGGTTACAGCTAACTATGGCTACACCTTC. This gives the protein CASSLVTANYGYTF. Looking up the rest from reference TRBV5-8 and TRBJ1-2 gives the full variable domain: EAGVTQSPTHLIKTRGQQATLRCSPISGHTSVYWYQQALGLGLQFLLWYDEGEERNRGNFPPRFSGRQFPNYSSELNVNALELEDSALYLCASSLVTANYGYTFGSGTRLTVV.

V usage is TRBV7-3 and J usage is TRBJ2-5, with D possibly called TRBD1 or TRBD2 (6 bases each). CDR1 and CDR2 from the germline V gene are SGHTA and FQGTGA. This CDR3 has 23 amino acids. Trimming removed 2 bases from V and 2 bases from J, with 36 bases in between. The DNA of the CDR3 is TGTGCCAGCAGCTTAGTCGGGGGTCCCACTGGGGCCAACGTCCTGACAGGACAAGAGACCCAGTACTTC. Translated: CASSLVGGPTGANVLTGQETQYF.

Of note for this clonotype: This clone may be a read error of a much larger clone one base away. The chain couples TRBV5-1 to TRBJ1-1; the match to TRBD1 covers 7 bases. The CDR3 is made up of 17 amino acids. The V gene end was trimmed by 4 bases and the J gene end by 9 bases; junction bases not matched to a gene: 21. The germline V gene has CDR1 SGHRS and CDR2 YFSETQ. The CDR3, as DNA: TGCGCCAGCAGCCCGTACCCAGACTCGGGACAGACGACTAAAGCTTTCTTT. Translating gives CASSPYPDSGQTTKAFF.

This clonotype was observed at least ten times. The chain carries TRBV10-2 and TRBJ1-2, with no clear D. The CDR3 contains 16 residues. Germline lookup yields CDR1 WSHSY and CDR2 SAAADI. V was pared by 6 bases and J by 3 bases, with 20 bases between. CDR3 nucleotide sequence: TGCGCCAGCAGCGAAGGCACGGCGGCCAAATACTATGGCTACACCTTC. It encodes CASSEGTAAKYYGYTF.

The chain combines TRBV3-1 with TRBJ2-1; 10 bases line up with TRBD2. The CDR3 runs to 14 residues. V was pared by 4 bases and J by 9 bases, with 6 bases of the junction left unmatched. The germline V gene has CDR1 LGHDT and CDR2 YNNKEL (reference sequence). This CDR3 reads CASSRSGGAGEQFF. CDR3 bases: TGTGCCAGCAGCCGAAGCGGGGGGGCTGGTGAGCAGTTCTTC.

This clonotype showed up many times. The J gene is TRBJ2-2, the V gene TRBV19; D may be TRBD1 (6 bases). This CDR3 region has 15 residues. Germline V gene sequence: CDR1 LNHDA, CDR2 SQIVND (reference sequence). V shed 6 bases and J shed 6 bases, with 17 bases lying between them. The CDR3 sequence is CASSKWGPLAGELFF. CDR3 sequence (DNA): TGTGCCAGTAGCAAGTGGGGGCCCTTAGCCGGGGAGCTGTTTTTT.

This clonotype appeared many times. The chain is built from TRBV14 and TRBJ1-4; D not resolved. CDR1 and CDR2 (germline): SGHDN, FVKESK. V gave up 4 bases and J gave up 1 base, with 10 bases separating them. The length of the CDR3 is 15 residues. The CDR3 reads CASSPSAETNEKLFF. CDR3 bases: TGTGCCAGCAGCCCATCAGCGGAAACTAATGAAAAACTGTTTTTT.

The chain uses TRBV30 and TRBJ1-6; TRBD1 matches at 7 bases. There are 12 residues in the CDR3. Unmatched junction bases numbered 3, after V lost 8 bases and J lost 5 bases. Germline values: CDR1 GTSNPN, CDR2 SVGIG (reference sequence). The CDR3 DNA reads as TGTGCCACAGGGGTTAATAATTCACCCCTCCACTTT. This sequence encodes CATGVNNSPLHF.